One and the same sample provided the 8 T cell receptor beta chains below, sequenced in a study of identifying expanded T cells in peripheral blood. The repertoire was sequenced with immunoSEQ multiplex PCR; TCRdb's copy has only in-frame clones and lacks some. The sample includes roughly 90,000 clones, approximately 81% of them seen just once. Material for sequencing was blood. All receptors derive from a person aged 18 to 70 in good health.

The CDR3 nucleotides read TGTGCCAGCAGCATTGGCATGAACACTGAAGCTTTCTTT. Translating gives CASSIGMNTEAFF. The J gene is TRBJ1-1, the V gene TRBV6-6; D call uncertain. V lost 6 bases and J 0 bases, leaving 8 bases between the germline ends. The CDR3 sequence is 13 residues long. CDR1 MNHNY and CDR2 SVGAGI come from the germline V gene (reference sequence).

J is TRBJ1-2 and V is TRBV28; possible D gene TRBD1, 5 bases. The CDR3 is made up of 15 amino acids. The V end lost 3 bases, the J end lost 4 bases, and 15 bases lay between the germline ends. Germline CDR1 reads MDHEN; CDR2 reads SYDVKM. The CDR3 coding sequence is TGTGCCAGCAGTTTCCCGGACACCGGATCCTATGGCTACACCTTC. The encoded protein is CASSFPDTGSYGYTF.

Here the CDR3 DNA reads TGTGCCAGCAGTCGAGGGTCTCCAGGCCATGGCTACACCTTC. Its protein product is CASSRGSPGHGYTF. V is TRBV6-5 and J is TRBJ1-2; no clear D gene. CDR3 length: 14 residues. Germline lookup yields CDR1 MNHEY and CDR2 SVGAGI. V lost 5 bases to trimming and J lost 6 bases, with 16 bases between them.

CDR3 loop: CASSSKGARREQYF. CDR3 coding DNA: TGTGCCAGCAGTTCAAAGGGGGCTCGGAGGGAGCAGTACTTC. This chain connects TRBV27 to TRBJ2-7, with 7 bases fitting TRBD1. The length of the CDR3 is 14 residues. With V trimmed by 4 bases and J by 7 bases, 10 bases remained unmatched. From germline, CDR1 is MNHEY and CDR2 SMNVEV (reference sequence).

This clone has only one observation. The CDR3 DNA reads as TGTGCCAGCAGTAGGACTTGGAGCACAGATACGCAGTATTTT. Encoded protein: CASSRTWSTDTQYF. The rearrangement joins TRBV2 to TRBJ2-3; tentative D call: TRBD2 (5 bases). This CDR3 comprises 14 residues. Trimming left V 5 bases short and J 0 bases short, with 9 bases between. Germline CDR1 SNHLY, CDR2 FYNNEI.

The chain employs TRBV5-4 and TRBJ1-1; tentatively, D is TRBD1 (5 bases). This CDR3 comprises 15 residues. V lost 5 bases to trimming and J lost 2 bases, with 16 bases between them. The germline V gene encodes CDR1 SGHNT and CDR2 YYREEE (reference sequence). CDR3 nucleotides: TGTGCCAGCAGTTCTCAGGGTATAGTAAACACTGAAGCTTTCTTT. Its protein is CASSSQGIVNTEAFF.

The J gene is TRBJ2-1, the V gene TRBV7-3; a possible D gene is TRBD1 (5 bases). CDR3 length: 13 residues. Germline lookup yields CDR1 SGHTA and CDR2 FQGTGA. The V and J ends lost 8 bases and 5 bases respectively, with 13 bases between them. The CDR3 DNA is TGTGCCAGCGGACACCCGAAGCACAATGAGCAGTTCTTC. Translation: CASGHPKHNEQFF.

The chain has TRBV5-1 and TRBJ2-2; D is possibly TRBD2 (6 bases). Germline V gene sequence: CDR1 SGHRS, CDR2 YFSETQ. Trimming cost V 4 bases and J 3 bases, with 13 bases left between them. The CDR3 is 15 residues long. The CDR3 DNA follows: TGCGCCAGCAGCAGGTCGGGGGTCGACACCGGGGAGCTGTTTTTT. Protein sequence: CASSRSGVDTGELFF.